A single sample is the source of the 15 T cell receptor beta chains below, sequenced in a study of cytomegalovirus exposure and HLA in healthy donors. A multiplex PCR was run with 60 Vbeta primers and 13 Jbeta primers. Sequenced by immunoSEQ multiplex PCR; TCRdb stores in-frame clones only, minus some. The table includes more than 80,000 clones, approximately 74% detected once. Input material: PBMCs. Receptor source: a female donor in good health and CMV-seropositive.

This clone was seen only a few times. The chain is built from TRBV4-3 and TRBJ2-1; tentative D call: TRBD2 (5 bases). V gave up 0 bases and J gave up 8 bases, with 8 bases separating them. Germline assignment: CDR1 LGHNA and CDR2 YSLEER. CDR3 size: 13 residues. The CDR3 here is CASSQDLRDEQFF. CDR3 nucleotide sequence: TGCGCCAGCAGCCAAGATCTGCGGGATGAGCAGTTCTTC.

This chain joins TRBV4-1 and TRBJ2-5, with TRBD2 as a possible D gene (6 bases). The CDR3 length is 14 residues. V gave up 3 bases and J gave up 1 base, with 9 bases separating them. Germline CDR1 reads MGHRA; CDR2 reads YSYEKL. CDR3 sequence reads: CASSQAGLQETQYF. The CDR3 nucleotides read TGCGCCAGCAGCCAGGCGGGGCTCCAAGAGACCCAGTACTTC.

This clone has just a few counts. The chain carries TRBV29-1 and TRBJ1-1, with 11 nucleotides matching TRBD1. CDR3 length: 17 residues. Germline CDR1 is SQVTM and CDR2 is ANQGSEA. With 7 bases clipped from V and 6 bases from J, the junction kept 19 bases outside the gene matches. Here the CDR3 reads CSAQGGGQGAIRAEAFF. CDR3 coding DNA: TGCAGCGCCCAAGGGGGCGGACAGGGGGCGATTCGGGCTGAAGCTTTCTTT.

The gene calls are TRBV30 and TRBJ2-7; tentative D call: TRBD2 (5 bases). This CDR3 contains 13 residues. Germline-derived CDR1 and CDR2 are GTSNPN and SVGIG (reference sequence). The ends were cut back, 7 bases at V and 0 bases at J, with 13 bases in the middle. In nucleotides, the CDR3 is TGTGCCTCGAGAAGCGGCTACTCCTACGAGCAGTACTTC. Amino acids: CASRSGYSYEQYF.

The CDR3 nucleotides read TGTGCCTGGATAAACCCACGGGACAGCTGGAACTATGGCTACACCTTC. It translates to CAWINPRDSWNYGYTF. The chain couples TRBV30 to TRBJ1-2, with 7 bases matching TRBD1. The V gene end was trimmed by 4 bases and the J gene end by 2 bases; junction bases not matched to a gene: 13. The CDR3 contains 16 residues. Per the germline V gene, CDR1 is GTSNPN and CDR2 is SVGIG (reference sequence).

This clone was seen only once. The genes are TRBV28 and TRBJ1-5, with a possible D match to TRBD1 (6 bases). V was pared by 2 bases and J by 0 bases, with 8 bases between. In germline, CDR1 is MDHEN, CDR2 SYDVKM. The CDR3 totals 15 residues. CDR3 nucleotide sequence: TGTGCCAGCAGTTTAGGACAGTCTAGCAATCAGCCCCAGCATTTT. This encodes CASSLGQSSNQPQHF.

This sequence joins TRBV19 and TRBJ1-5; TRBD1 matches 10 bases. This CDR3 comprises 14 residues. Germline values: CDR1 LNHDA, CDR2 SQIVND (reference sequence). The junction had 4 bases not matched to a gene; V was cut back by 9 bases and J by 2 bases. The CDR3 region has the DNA TGTGCCAGCACCGGGACAGGGGGCAATCAGCCCCAGCATTTT. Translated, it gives CASTGTGGNQPQHF.

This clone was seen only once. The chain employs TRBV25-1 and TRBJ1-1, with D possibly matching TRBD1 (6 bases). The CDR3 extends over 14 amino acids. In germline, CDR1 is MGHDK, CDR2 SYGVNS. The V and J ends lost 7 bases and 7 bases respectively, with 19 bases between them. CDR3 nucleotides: TGTGCCAGCACTACGCACGGGACACGCGGTGAAGCTTTCTTT. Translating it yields CASTTHGTRGEAFF. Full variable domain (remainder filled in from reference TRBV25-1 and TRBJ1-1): EADIYQTPRYLVIGTGKKITLECSQTMGHDKMYWYQQDPGMELHLIHYSYGVNSTEKGDLSSESTVSRIRTEHFPLTLESARPSHTSQYLCASTTHGTRGEAFFGQGTRLTVV.

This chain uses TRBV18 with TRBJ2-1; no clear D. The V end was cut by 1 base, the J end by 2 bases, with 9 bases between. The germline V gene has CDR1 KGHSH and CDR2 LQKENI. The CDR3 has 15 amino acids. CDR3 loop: CASSPLSGTYNEQFF. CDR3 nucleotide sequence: TGTGCCAGCTCACCACTATCGGGTACCTACAATGAGCAGTTCTTC.

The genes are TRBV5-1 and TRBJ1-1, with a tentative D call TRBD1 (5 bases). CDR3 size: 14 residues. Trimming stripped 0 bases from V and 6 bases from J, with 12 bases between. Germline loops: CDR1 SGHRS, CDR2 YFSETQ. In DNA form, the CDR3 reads TGCGCCAGCAGCTTGGGAGATGGCAGGGCTGAAGCTTTCTTT. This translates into CASSLGDGRAEAFF.

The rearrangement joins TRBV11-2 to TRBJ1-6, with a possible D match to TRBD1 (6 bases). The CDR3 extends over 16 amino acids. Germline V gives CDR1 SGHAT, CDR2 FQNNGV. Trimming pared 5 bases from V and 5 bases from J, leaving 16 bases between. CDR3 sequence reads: CASSRNTGHDNSPLHF. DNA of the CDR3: TGTGCCAGCAGCCGCAACACGGGACACGATAATTCACCCCTCCACTTT. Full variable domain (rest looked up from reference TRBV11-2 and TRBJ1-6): EAGVAQSPRYKIIEKRQSVAFWCNPISGHATLYWYQQILGQGPKLLIQFQNNGVVDDSQLPKDRFSAERLKGVDSTLKIQPAKLEDSAVYLCASSRNTGHDNSPLHFGNGTRLTVT.

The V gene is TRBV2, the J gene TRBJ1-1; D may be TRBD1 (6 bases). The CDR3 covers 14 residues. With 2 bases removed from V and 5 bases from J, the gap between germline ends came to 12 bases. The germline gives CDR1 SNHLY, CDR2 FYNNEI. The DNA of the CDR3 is TGTGCCAGCAGTGAAATGGGGGCGAGGACTGAAGCTTTCTTT. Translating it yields CASSEMGARTEAFF.

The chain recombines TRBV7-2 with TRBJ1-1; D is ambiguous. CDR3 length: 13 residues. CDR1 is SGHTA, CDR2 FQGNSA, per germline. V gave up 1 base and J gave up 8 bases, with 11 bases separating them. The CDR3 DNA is TGTGCCAGCAGCTTAGATTGGACTGGGGAAGCTTTCTTT. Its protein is CASSLDWTGEAFF.

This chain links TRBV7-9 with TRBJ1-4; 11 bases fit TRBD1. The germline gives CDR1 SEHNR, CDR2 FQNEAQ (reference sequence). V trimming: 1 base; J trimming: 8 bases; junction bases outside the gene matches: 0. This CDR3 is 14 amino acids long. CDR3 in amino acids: CASSLGTGGEKLFF. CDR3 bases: TGTGCCAGCAGCTTAGGGACAGGGGGCGAAAAACTGTTTTTT.

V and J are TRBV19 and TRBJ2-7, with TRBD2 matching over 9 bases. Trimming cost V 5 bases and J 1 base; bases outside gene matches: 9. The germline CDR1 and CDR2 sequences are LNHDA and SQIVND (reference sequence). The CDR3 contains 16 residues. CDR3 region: CASSSRATSGSYEQYF. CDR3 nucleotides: TGTGCCAGTAGTTCCCGGGCCACTAGCGGGTCCTACGAGCAGTACTTC.